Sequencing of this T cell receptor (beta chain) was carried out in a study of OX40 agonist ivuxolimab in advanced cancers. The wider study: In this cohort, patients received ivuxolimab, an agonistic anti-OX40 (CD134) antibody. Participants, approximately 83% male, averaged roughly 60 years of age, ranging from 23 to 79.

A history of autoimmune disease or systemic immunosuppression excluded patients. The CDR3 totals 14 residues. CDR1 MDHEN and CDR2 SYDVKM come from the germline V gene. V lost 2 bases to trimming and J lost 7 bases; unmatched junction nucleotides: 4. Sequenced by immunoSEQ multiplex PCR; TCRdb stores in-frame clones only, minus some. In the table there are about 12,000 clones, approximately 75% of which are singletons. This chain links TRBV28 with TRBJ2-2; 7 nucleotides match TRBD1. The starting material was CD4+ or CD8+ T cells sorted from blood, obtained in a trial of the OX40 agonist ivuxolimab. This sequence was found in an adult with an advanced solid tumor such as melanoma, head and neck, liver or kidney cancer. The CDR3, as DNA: TGTGCCAGCAGTTTAATAGGGGGCGGCGGGGAGCTGTTTTTT. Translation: CASSLIGGGGELFF. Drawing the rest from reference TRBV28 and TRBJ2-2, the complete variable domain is DVKVTQSSRYLVKRTGEKVFLECVQDMDHENMFWYRQDPGLGLRLIYFSYDVKMKEKGDIPEGYSVSREKKERFSLILESASTNQTSMYLCASSLIGGGGELFFGEGSRLTVL.